These 28 T cell receptor beta chains were all obtained from the same sample, sequenced in a study of blood T cell repertoires in COVID-19. Method: immunoSEQ multiplex PCR; TCRdb's copy keeps in-frame clones and lacks some. The data hold about 240,000 clones, with around 90% observed a single time. Sequencing input: peripheral blood. These receptors originate from a man aged 25 to 40 with COVID-19, enrolled during active disease.

The chain has TRBV11-2 and TRBJ2-3; TRBD1 matches 8 bases. CDR3 length: 15 amino acids. The V gene's germline CDR1 is SGHAT and CDR2 FQNNGV. The V gene end was trimmed by 5 bases and the J gene end by 0 bases; junction bases not matched to a gene: 4. CDR3 amino acids: CASSPQGASTDTQYF. In nucleotides, the CDR3 is TGTGCCAGCAGCCCTCAGGGGGCGAGCACAGATACGCAGTATTTT.

The V gene is TRBV2, the J gene TRBJ1-2; 9 positions match TRBD1. The trim removed 8 bases at V and 8 bases at J, leaving 9 bases unmatched. Germline lookup yields CDR1 SNHLY and CDR2 FYNNEI. The CDR3 runs 13 residues. The CDR3 is CASSPQGAGGYTF. The CDR3 bases are TGTGCCAGCTCCCCACAGGGGGCGGGCGGCTACACCTTC.

The chain joins TRBV6-1 to TRBJ2-1; D gene unclear. The germline gives CDR1 MNHNS, CDR2 SASEGT. The CDR3 has 14 amino acids. V lost 3 bases and J 0 bases, leaving 6 bases between the germline ends. The CDR3: CASSDLSSYNEQFF. CDR3 sequence (DNA): TGTGCCAGCAGTGACCTCAGCTCCTACAATGAGCAGTTCTTC.

The V gene is TRBV6-5, the J gene TRBJ2-2; D is undetermined. The CDR3 covers 14 residues. Germline lookup yields CDR1 MNHEY and CDR2 SVGAGI. V was trimmed by 2 bases and J by 0 bases, leaving 4 bases between them. The CDR3 coding sequence is TGTGCCAGCAGTTACAACTCGAACACCGGGGAGCTGTTTTTT. It yields the protein CASSYNSNTGELFF.

CDR3: CASSVAIGQVSYNEQFF. The CDR3 bases are TGTGCCAGCAGCGTAGCTATTGGGCAGGTCTCTTACAATGAGCAGTTCTTC. The chain combines TRBV9 with TRBJ2-1, with D hard to call. This CDR3 contains 17 residues. V shed 0 bases and J shed 4 bases, with 17 bases lying between them. CDR1 and CDR2 (germline): SGDLS, YYNGEE.

V gene TRBV5-6 combines with J gene TRBJ2-6, with 7 nucleotides matching TRBD1. Unmatched junction bases numbered 11, after V lost 4 bases and J lost 1 base. CDR3 size: 18 residues. The germline gives CDR1 SGHDT, CDR2 YYEEEE. CDR3 sequence (DNA): TGTGCCAGCAGCCCCCGGGCAGGGGGAGTTTCTGGGGCCAACGTCCTGACTTTC. Translated: CASSPRAGGVSGANVLTF.

The V gene is TRBV19, the J gene TRBJ2-1, with 10 nucleotides matching TRBD2. This CDR3 spans 14 amino acids. Unmatched junction bases numbered 8, after V lost 8 bases and J lost 7 bases. CDR1 and CDR2 (germline): LNHDA, SQIVND (reference sequence). CDR3 bases: TGTGCCAGTGGGCCGGGACTAGCGCGTAATGAGCAGTTCTTC. Protein: CASGPGLARNEQFF.

This chain uses TRBV24-1 with TRBJ1-2; the D is unclear. The V and J ends lost 4 bases and 2 bases respectively, with 4 bases between them. The CDR3 is made up of 12 amino acids. Looked up from germline, CDR1 is KGHDR and CDR2 is SFDVKD. In DNA form, the CDR3 reads TGTGCCACCAGTGACCAGAACTATGGCTACACCTTC. This codes for CATSDQNYGYTF.

This rearrangement joins TRBV14 to TRBJ2-5; 10 bases are shared with TRBD1. With V trimmed by 4 bases and J by 5 bases, 7 bases remained unmatched. Per the germline V gene, CDR1 is SGHDN and CDR2 is FVKESK. This CDR3 has 15 amino acids. CDR3 sequence (DNA): TGTGCCAGCAGCCCGGGGGACAGGGGTTACGAGACCCAGTACTTC. Translation: CASSPGDRGYETQYF.

The chain is built from TRBV6-5 and TRBJ1-6; D remains ambiguous. CDR1 and CDR2 (germline): MNHEY, SVGAGI. V was clipped by 5 bases and J by 7 bases, with 9 bases between them. The CDR3 is 13 amino acids. In DNA form, the CDR3 reads TGTGCCAGCAGTACAACAGAAAATTCACCCCTCCACTTT. Protein product: CASSTTENSPLHF.

V is TRBV19 and J is TRBJ1-3; maybe TRBD1 (6 bases). The germline V gene has CDR1 LNHDA and CDR2 SQIVND (reference sequence). This CDR3 has 15 residues. Trimming stripped 7 bases from V and 3 bases from J, with 16 bases between. The CDR3 protein is CASTQGNIDGNTIYF. CDR3 DNA sequence: TGTGCCAGTACGCAGGGGAATATCGATGGAAACACCATATATTTT.

The chain uses TRBV14 and TRBJ2-7; 9 bases are shared with TRBD1. The CDR3 runs to 15 residues. V shed 4 bases and J 5 bases; nucleotides not matched to a gene: 9. The V gene's germline CDR1 is SGHDN and CDR2 FVKESK. The CDR3 region is CASSRGTGTPNEQYF. DNA for the CDR3: TGTGCCAGCAGCCGAGGGACAGGGACTCCCAACGAGCAGTACTTC.

This sequence joins TRBV11-2 and TRBJ1-1; possible D gene TRBD1, 6 bases. Per germline, CDR1 SGHAT and CDR2 FQNNGV. This CDR3 has 16 residues. V gave up 4 bases and J gave up 3 bases, with 18 bases separating them. The CDR3, as DNA: TGTGCCAGCAGCTCCCGAGGGGGGGCGCGGGACACTGAAGCTTTCTTT. Translation: CASSSRGGARDTEAFF.

This chain joins TRBV29-1 and TRBJ1-2; D is possibly TRBD1 (6 bases). The CDR3 covers 16 residues. Germline CDR1 and CDR2: SQVTM and ANQGSEA. V lost 4 bases, J lost 2 bases, and 20 bases lay in between. CDR3 protein: CSVGPLTGSPNYGYTF. Here the CDR3 DNA reads TGCAGCGTTGGACCCCTCACAGGGTCTCCCAACTATGGCTACACCTTC.

The rearrangement joins TRBV12-3 or TRBV12-4 to TRBJ1-2, with D unresolved. Trimming shortened V by 7 bases and J by 0 bases, and 6 bases separated the two germline ends. This CDR3 is 12 amino acids long. The CDR3 region has the DNA TGTGCCAGCAATGGAGCTAACTATGGCTACACCTTC. Its translation: CASNGANYGYTF.

This clone was recorded once. The rearrangement joins TRBV5-6 to TRBJ1-2; 9 bases fit TRBD1. The junction had 4 bases not matched to a gene; V was cut back by 4 bases and J by 6 bases. Germline CDR1 reads SGHDT; CDR2 reads YYEEEE. The CDR3 consists of 13 residues. The CDR3 reads CASSPQGADGYTF. CDR3 DNA: TGTGCCAGCAGCCCACAGGGGGCAGATGGCTACACCTTC. Variable domain in full (rest from reference TRBV5-6 and TRBJ1-2): DAGVTQSPTHLIKTRGQQVTLRCSPKSGHDTVSWYQQALGQGPQFIFQYYEEEERQRGNFPDRFSGHQFPNYSSELNVNALLLGDSALYLCASSPQGADGYTFGSGTRLTVV.

J is TRBJ2-1 and V is TRBV5-1, with TRBD2 identical over 9 bases. V trimming: 0 bases; J trimming: 1 base; junction bases outside the gene matches: 5. Germline V CDR1 and CDR2: SGHRS, YFSETQ. The CDR3 consists of 17 residues. The CDR3: CASSLGVAGVSYNEQFF. The DNA of the CDR3 is TGCGCCAGCAGCTTGGGGGTAGCGGGGGTTTCCTACAATGAGCAGTTCTTC.

V usage is TRBV4-1 and J usage is TRBJ1-5; the D is unclear. The CDR3 consists of 18 residues. In germline, CDR1 is MGHRA, CDR2 YSYEKL. V lost 0 bases and J 3 bases, leaving 18 bases between the germline ends. CDR3 coding DNA: TGCGCCAGCAGCCAAGATACCGACCATGCGGGGATCAATCAGCCCCAGCATTTT. Translating gives CASSQDTDHAGINQPQHF.

This clone was seen a single time. The chain links TRBV3-1 (or the pseudogene TRBV3-2) to TRBJ2-6; D is ambiguous. Trimming removed 8 bases at V and 0 bases at J, with 11 bases between. CDR3 size: 15 residues. Per germline, CDR1 LGHDT and CDR2 YNNKEL (reference sequence). Here the CDR3 DNA reads TGTGCCAGCCGCCCGGTGAGCTCTGGGGCCAACGTCCTGACTTTC. It specifies CASRPVSSGANVLTF.

The genes are TRBV6-5 and TRBJ1-2; a weak D match, TRBD1 (5 bases). The CDR3 consists of 13 residues. CDR1 MNHEY and CDR2 SVGAGI come from the germline V gene. Trimming stripped 2 bases from V and 7 bases from J, with 11 bases between. The CDR3 region is CASSYLGGSGYTF. CDR3 in DNA: TGTGCCAGCAGTTACCTCGGGGGTAGTGGCTACACCTTC.

This chain links TRBV9 with TRBJ2-1, with D unclear. Germline V CDR1 and CDR2: SGDLS, YYNGEE. The CDR3 runs 14 residues. V lost 2 bases and J lost 4, with 10 bases in between. The CDR3 DNA reads as TGTGCCAGCAGCGTGGCAGAAAAATACAATGAGCAGTTCTTC. Protein: CASSVAEKYNEQFF.

The chain is built from TRBV3-1 (or the pseudogene TRBV3-2) and TRBJ2-2, with D possibly TRBD1 on 6 matching bases. Germline V gene sequence: CDR1 LGHDT, CDR2 YNNKEL (reference sequence). This CDR3 is built from 15 residues. V was clipped by 4 bases and J by 3 bases, with 12 bases between them. This chain's CDR3 is CASSPHAGDTGELFF. Here the CDR3 DNA reads TGTGCCAGCAGCCCCCACGCAGGGGACACCGGGGAGCTGTTTTTT.

The chain has TRBV2 and TRBJ1-6, with TRBD1 as a possible D gene (5 bases). The germline CDR1 and CDR2 sequences are SNHLY and FYNNEI. The V end lost 11 bases, the J end lost 7 bases, and 18 bases lay between the germline ends. The CDR3 runs to 14 residues. The CDR3 here is CAAGGTGGNSPLHF. The CDR3 coding sequence is TGTGCCGCCGGGGGAACAGGCGGAAATTCACCCCTCCACTTT.

This chain joins TRBV6-5 and TRBJ1-1; TRBD1 aligns across 7 bases. The CDR3 totals 13 residues. The J segment lost 5 bases and the V segment lost 7 bases, leaving 7 bases of the junction unmatched. The V gene's germline CDR1 is MNHEY and CDR2 SVGAGI. CDR3 residues: CASNDRAGTEAFF. The CDR3 coding sequence is TGTGCCAGCAACGACAGGGCTGGGACTGAAGCTTTCTTT.

This CDR3 is CASSDQVNTEAFF. CDR3 nucleotides: TGTGCCAGCAGTGACCAGGTGAACACTGAAGCTTTCTTT. The V and J genes are TRBV6-1 and TRBJ1-1, with D unclear. This CDR3 has 13 amino acids. Trimming cost V 3 bases and J 0 bases, with 5 bases left between them. Germline lookup yields CDR1 MNHNS and CDR2 SASEGT.

V usage is TRBV29-1 and J usage is TRBJ1-1, with D possibly TRBD1 on 6 matching bases. The germline V gene encodes CDR1 SQVTM and CDR2 ANQGSEA. V shed 3 bases and J shed 13 bases, with 21 bases lying between them. The CDR3 length is 13 residues. The CDR3 nucleotides read TGCAGCGTTGAGGGGACCGGGACAACCTCCGTTTTCTTT. Its translation: CSVEGTGTTSVFF. Supplemented by reference TRBV29-1 and TRBJ1-1, the full variable domain reads SAVISQKPSRDICQRGTSLTIQCQVDSQVTMMFWYRQQPGQSLTLIATANQGSEATYESGFVIDKFPISRPNLTFSTLTVSNMSPEDSSIYLCSVEGTGTTSVFFGQGTRLTVV.

The chain uses TRBV9 and TRBJ2-3; 8 positions agree with TRBD2. The V and J ends lost 3 bases and 5 bases, in that order; junction bases with no gene match: 11. From germline, CDR1 is SGDLS and CDR2 YYNGEE. The CDR3 totals 16 residues. CDR3 loop: CASSGYGGAWGDTQYF. The CDR3 DNA reads TGTGCCAGCAGCGGATACGGGGGGGCCTGGGGAGATACGCAGTATTTT.

The V and J genes are TRBV5-4 and TRBJ2-3; D may be TRBD2 (5 bases). The CDR3 sequence is 15 residues long. Germline V gene lookup returns CDR1 SGHNT and CDR2 YYREEE (reference sequence). Trimming cost V 2 bases and J 0 bases, with 10 bases left between them. The CDR3 protein is CASSLDYSSTDTQYF. The DNA of the CDR3 is TGTGCCAGCAGCTTAGACTACTCCAGCACAGATACGCAGTATTTT.